A single T cell receptor (beta chain) is shown here with its context. Its antigen is currently unknown. This CDR3 is 14 amino acids long. The trim removed 6 bases at V and 9 bases at J, leaving 6 bases unmatched. Germline CDR1 SQVTM, CDR2 ANQGSEA. These data are taken from a study of cytomegalovirus exposure and HLA in healthy donors. Study-wide results and limits: A later analysis reported that several of the most significant clusters appeared to be linked to common viral pathogens, among them Epstein-Barr virus. Being productive about 90% or about 30% of the time was typical of most TCR beta V segments in an earlier analysis. Apparent HLA restriction characterized most CMV-associated TCR beta chains in a later analysis. Cytomegalovirus-associated status was assigned to about 180 TCR beta chains.

Use of 60 Vbeta and 13 Jbeta primers characterized the PCR. Clones were sequenced by immunoSEQ multiplex PCR, and TCRdb holds only the in-frame ones, with some missing. Of tens of thousands of clones listed, roughly 8.2% are singletons. The source is a man in his forties or fifties in good health and CMV-seronegative. The sequenced material came from PBMCs. V gene TRBV29-1 combines with J gene TRBJ2-1, with 15 bases that match TRBD2. CDR3 in amino acids: CSVGLAGGPSEQFF. The CDR3, as DNA: TGCAGCGTCGGACTAGCGGGGGGGCCCAGTGAGCAGTTCTTC.